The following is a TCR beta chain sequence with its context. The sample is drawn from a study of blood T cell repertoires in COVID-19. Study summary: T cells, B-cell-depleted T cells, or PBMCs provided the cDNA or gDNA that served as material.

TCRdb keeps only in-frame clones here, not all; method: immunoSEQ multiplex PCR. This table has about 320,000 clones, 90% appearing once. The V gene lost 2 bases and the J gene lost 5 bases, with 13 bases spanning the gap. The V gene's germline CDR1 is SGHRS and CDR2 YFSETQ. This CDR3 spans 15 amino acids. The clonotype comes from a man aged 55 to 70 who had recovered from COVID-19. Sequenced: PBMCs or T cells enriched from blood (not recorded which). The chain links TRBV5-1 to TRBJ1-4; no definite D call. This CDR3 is CASSFGGSINEKLFF. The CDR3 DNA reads TGCGCCAGCAGCTTTGGCGGCAGCATCAATGAAAAACTGTTTTTT.